These 27 T cell receptor beta chains were all obtained from the same sample, sequenced in a study of a mutant IDH1 vaccine in newly diagnosed glioma. The time point here: week 11, during vaccination. Doses of 300 ug of mutant IDH1 20-mer peptide were given with topical imiquimod. Some clones are missing from TCRdb's copy, which holds only in-frame ones; the method was immunoSEQ multiplex PCR. The sample gives 35,000 to 40,000 clones, around 84% of which show up once; over 2% is in the top ten. No antigen has been assigned to these receptors. Sequenced material: PBMCs, taken from a glioma patient whose treatment included an IDH1 peptide vaccine. Receptors originate from a man in his forties with glioma.

This clone showed up just once. The rearrangement links TRBV7-2 to TRBJ2-5; D remains unclear. The CDR3 runs to 14 residues. Trimming removed 7 bases at V and 2 bases at J, with 14 bases between. Germline V gene lookup returns CDR1 SGHTA and CDR2 FQGNSA. CDR3 sequence: CASNENPRQETQYF. The CDR3 DNA follows: TGTGCCAGCAACGAGAACCCCCGGCAAGAGACCCAGTACTTC.

The chain uses TRBV9 and TRBJ2-5, with TRBD1 as a possible D gene (5 bases). The CDR3 consists of 15 residues. The V gene's germline CDR1 is SGDLS and CDR2 YYNGEE. V was trimmed by 4 bases and J by 0 bases, leaving 13 bases between them. The CDR3 DNA follows: TGTGCCAGCAGCATTCAAACAGGATACCAAGAGACCCAGTACTTC. Translating it yields CASSIQTGYQETQYF.

This clone qualifies as medium-sized. This rearrangement joins TRBV7-2 to TRBJ2-3; 8 bases align to TRBD1. From germline, CDR1 is SGHTA and CDR2 FQGNSA. This CDR3 is 12 amino acids long. The ends lost 5 bases at V and 11 bases at J; junction bases unmatched: 6. CDR3 sequence: CASSPRQGRQYF. CDR3 sequence (DNA): TGTGCCAGCAGCCCGAGACAGGGGCGGCAGTATTTT.

The chain has TRBV5-1 and TRBJ2-7, with a weak D call TRBD2 (5 bases). The germline CDR1 and CDR2 sequences are SGHRS and YFSETQ. V lost 1 base to trimming and J lost 0 bases, with 14 bases between them. This CDR3 is 16 amino acids long. CDR3: CASSLNSAGVSYEQYF. CDR3 sequence (DNA): TGCGCCAGCAGCTTGAACTCGGCGGGCGTCTCCTACGAGCAGTACTTC.

This chain connects TRBV18 to TRBJ2-5; tentatively, D is TRBD1 or TRBD2 (5 bases each). This CDR3 is 14 amino acids long. Germline V gene data show CDR1 as KGHSH and CDR2 as LQKENI. V lost 5 bases and J 3 bases, leaving 13 bases between the germline ends. The CDR3 region is CASSTGTAEETQYF. Here the CDR3 DNA reads TGTGCCAGCTCAACCGGGACGGCTGAAGAGACCCAGTACTTC.

This clone was detected only once. The chain uses TRBV5-1 and TRBJ2-7; TRBD1 or TRBD2 may be the D gene (5 bases each). Looked up from germline, CDR1 is SGHRS and CDR2 is YFSETQ. The V and J ends lost 0 bases and 0 bases respectively, with 19 bases between them. The CDR3 has 18 amino acids. The CDR3 reads CASSLGYLGTPSSYEQYF. For the CDR3, the DNA is TGCGCCAGCAGCTTGGGGTATCTCGGGACGCCGAGCTCCTACGAGCAGTACTTC.

V gene TRBV9 combines with J gene TRBJ2-2, with 9 nucleotides matching TRBD1. With V trimmed by 0 bases and J by 6 bases, 3 bases remained unmatched. This CDR3 has 15 amino acids. Looked up from germline, CDR1 is SGDLS and CDR2 is YYNGEE. In nucleotides, the CDR3 is TGTGCCAGCAGCGTAGTTGACAGGGGGGCCGGGGAGCTGTTTTTT. Its translation: CASSVVDRGAGELFF.

The chain carries TRBV10-1 and TRBJ2-3, with no clear D. The CDR3 has 10 amino acids. Germline V lookup: CDR1 WNHNN, CDR2 SYGVQD (reference sequence). Trimming left V 7 bases short and J 8 bases short, with 7 bases between. CDR3 nucleotide sequence: TGCGCCAGCACCCGCGGTACGCAGTATTTT. The encoded protein is CASTRGTQYF.

This sequence joins TRBV27 and TRBJ2-6, with D uncertain. V was pared by 5 bases and J by 2 bases, with 7 bases between. The CDR3 is 14 amino acids. Per germline, CDR1 MNHEY and CDR2 SMNVEV (reference sequence). Here the CDR3 DNA reads TGTGCCAGCAGTGTACTTACTGGGGCCAACGTCCTGACTTTC. Translation gives CASSVLTGANVLTF.

This clone appeared a single time. V is TRBV7-9 and J is TRBJ1-2; D call uncertain. There are 12 residues in the CDR3. From germline, CDR1 is SEHNR and CDR2 FQNEAQ (reference sequence). With 5 bases removed from V and 5 bases from J, the gap between germline ends came to 9 bases. The CDR3 loop reads CASSLDIYGYTF. The CDR3 DNA sequence: TGTGCCAGCAGCCTCGACATTTATGGCTACACCTTC.

This clone is a singleton in its sample. V gene TRBV6-5 combines with J gene TRBJ2-1; 12 bases are shared with TRBD2. Trimming cost V 0 bases and J 10 bases; bases outside gene matches: 7. This CDR3 has 16 amino acids. The germline CDR1 and CDR2 sequences are MNHEY and SVGAGI. The CDR3 loop reads CASSYSSSGRAREQFF. The CDR3 DNA sequence: TGTGCCAGCAGTTACTCTTCTAGCGGGAGGGCCAGGGAGCAGTTCTTC.

The genes are TRBV5-4 and TRBJ2-6, with TRBD2 matching 8 bases. Germline V CDR1 and CDR2: SGHNT, YYREEE (reference sequence). The CDR3 sequence is 15 residues long. J lost 2 bases, V lost 5 bases, and 3 bases had no gene match. The CDR3 DNA sequence: TGTGCCAGCAGTCCGGGGGGGACTGGGGCCAACGTCCTGACTTTC. This codes for CASSPGGTGANVLTF.

This clone was recorded a few times. The chain combines TRBV5-4 with TRBJ2-4; possibly TRBD1 for D (6 bases). Germline CDR1 reads SGHNT; CDR2 reads YYREEE (reference sequence). Trimming cost V 3 bases and J 0 bases, with 7 bases left between them. The CDR3 is made up of 14 amino acids. The DNA of the CDR3 is TGTGCCAGCAGCTCAGGGGAAGCCAAAAACATTCAGTACTTC. It is translated as CASSSGEAKNIQYF. The whole variable domain, filled in from reference TRBV5-4 and TRBJ2-4, reads ETGVTQSPTHLIKTRGQQVTLRCSSQSGHNTVSWYQQALGQGPQFIFQYYREEENGRGNFPPRFSGLQFPNYSSELNVNALELDDSALYLCASSSGEAKNIQYFGAGTRLSVL.

This sequence joins TRBV4-2 and TRBJ1-4; D possibly corresponds to TRBD1 (6 bases). V shed 6 bases and J shed 7 bases, with 21 bases lying between them. Germline CDR1 is LGHNA and CDR2 is YNFKEQ. This CDR3 region has 16 residues. CDR3 protein: CASREGRGGMSEKLFF. In nucleotides, the CDR3 is TGTGCCAGCAGAGAGGGACGAGGGGGTATGAGTGAAAAACTGTTTTTT.

This clone was seen a single time. The rearrangement uses TRBV2 and TRBJ2-7; no clear D gene. Germline loops: CDR1 SNHLY, CDR2 FYNNEI. V was cut by 5 bases and J by 1 base, with 6 bases left in between. The CDR3 is made up of 12 amino acids. The CDR3, as DNA: TGTGCCAGCAGTCCCATTTCCTACGAGCAGTACTTC. This sequence encodes CASSPISYEQYF.

V is TRBV19 and J is TRBJ1-1; D perhaps matches TRBD1 (5 bases). This CDR3 has 14 amino acids. Trimming took 5 bases from V and 6 from J, leaving 16 bases between them. CDR1 is LNHDA, CDR2 SQIVND, per germline (reference sequence). This chain's CDR3 is CASSFGQGLPEAFF. CDR3 nucleotides: TGTGCCAGTAGTTTTGGACAAGGACTCCCTGAAGCTTTCTTT. The full variable domain, rest sourced from reference TRBV19 and TRBJ1-1, is DGGITQSPKYLFRKEGQNVTLSCEQNLNHDAMYWYRQDPGQGLRLIYYSQIVNDFQKGDIAEGYSVSREKKESFPLTVTSAQKNPTAFYLCASSFGQGLPEAFFGQGTRLTVV.

The chain is built from TRBV13 and TRBJ1-2, with 7 nucleotides matching TRBD1. The germline CDR1 and CDR2 sequences are PRHDT and FYEKMQ (reference sequence). The CDR3 is made up of 14 amino acids. The V gene end was trimmed by 6 bases and the J gene end by 2 bases; junction bases not matched to a gene: 6. DNA for the CDR3: TGTGCCAGCAGTTTGACAGGGAGGAACTATGGCTACACCTTC. It is translated as CASSLTGRNYGYTF.

V gene TRBV7-9 combines with J gene TRBJ1-2; D is possibly TRBD1 (6 bases). V was cut by 2 bases and J by 6 bases, with 13 bases left in between. The CDR3 loop spans 14 amino acids. Germline-derived CDR1 and CDR2 are SEHNR and FQNEAQ (reference sequence). CDR3 amino acids: CASSLRGAVNGYTF. The CDR3 region has the DNA TGTGCCAGCAGCTTAAGGGGGGCAGTCAATGGCTACACCTTC.

The CDR3 DNA is TGTGCCAGCAGCGTAGGGAGGGTCGCTGAAAAACTGTTTTTT. Translating gives CASSVGRVAEKLFF. The chain employs TRBV9 and TRBJ1-4; no clear D gene. Trimming removed 0 bases at V and 7 bases at J, with 10 bases between. CDR1 is SGDLS and CDR2 is YYNGEE in the germline V gene. This CDR3 is 14 amino acids long.

The V gene is TRBV5-6, the J gene TRBJ2-1; no reliable D call. V lost 0 bases to trimming and J lost 6 bases, with 4 bases between them. This CDR3 is 12 amino acids long. In germline, CDR1 is SGHDT, CDR2 YYEEEE. The chain's CDR3 is CASSLVSNEQFF. Here the CDR3 DNA reads TGTGCCAGCAGCTTGGTGTCCAATGAGCAGTTCTTC.

The chain has TRBV18 and TRBJ1-1; the D is unclear. This CDR3 is 13 amino acids long. Germline V gene data show CDR1 as KGHSH and CDR2 as LQKENI. V lost 2 bases and J lost 4, with 8 bases in between. CDR3 nucleotides: TGTGCCAGCTCACCAGAGTGGTCCACTGAAGCTTTCTTT. Protein sequence: CASSPEWSTEAFF.

This sequence joins TRBV6-7 and TRBJ2-7; 8 bases agree with TRBD1. TRBV6-7 is assigned to the ORF class and has an uncertain function. With V trimmed by 3 bases and J by 4 bases, 14 bases remained unmatched. The CDR3 spans 17 residues. The CDR3 DNA reads TGTGCCAGCAGTTATAATTCCGGCAGGGGGCTTGGGTACGAGCAGTACTTC. The encoded protein is CASSYNSGRGLGYEQYF.

This clone occurred a few times. The V and J genes are TRBV7-9 and TRBJ1-2; no clear D gene. The germline CDR1 and CDR2 sequences are SEHNR and FQNEAQ (reference sequence). Between the trimmed V and J ends, which lost 3 bases and 3 bases, there was a span of 11 bases. The CDR3 has 14 residues. The CDR3 protein is CASSLVSWDYGYTF. For the CDR3, the DNA is TGTGCCAGCAGCTTGGTCAGCTGGGACTATGGCTACACCTTC.

V gene TRBV9 combines with J gene TRBJ2-7; unclear D gene. The V end was cut by 0 bases, the J end by 3 bases, with 16 bases between. Germline CDR1 is SGDLS and CDR2 is YYNGEE. This CDR3 comprises 16 residues. The CDR3 region is CASSVDGQETIYEQYF. In DNA form, the CDR3 reads TGTGCCAGCAGCGTAGATGGCCAGGAAACAATCTACGAGCAGTACTTC.

This clone was recorded only once. V gene TRBV5-1 combines with J gene TRBJ1-3, with unresolved D. Germline loops: CDR1 SGHRS, CDR2 YFSETQ. The germline V and J ends were trimmed by 2 bases and 4 bases, with 4 bases remaining between them. This CDR3 has 12 residues. In nucleotides, the CDR3 is TGCGCCAGCAGCTTAAGCGGAAACACCATATATTTT. Translated: CASSLSGNTIYF.

This clone was found once. V and J are TRBV11-3 and TRBJ2-1, with TRBD2 matching 9 bases. After removal of 4 bases from V and 7 bases from J, the junction contained 11 bases not matched to a gene. Germline V lookup: CDR1 SGHNT, CDR2 YENEEA. This CDR3 has 16 amino acids. CDR3 in DNA: TGTGCCAGCAGCTCGTTAGCGGGAGCGGGGCGGAATGAGCAGTTCTTC. Translating it yields CASSSLAGAGRNEQFF. Filled out from reference TRBV11-3 and TRBJ2-1, the complete variable domain reads EAGVVQSPRYKIIEKKQPVAFWCNPISGHNTLYWYLQNLGQGPELLIRYENEEAVDDSQLPKDRFSAERLKGVDSTLKIQPAELGDSAVYLCASSSLAGAGRNEQFFGPGTRLTVL.

The chain joins TRBV5-4 to TRBJ2-7; D might be TRBD1 (6 bases). The germline CDR1 and CDR2 sequences are SGHNT and YYREEE (reference sequence). This CDR3 has 14 residues. The V end lost 0 bases, the J end lost 4 bases, and 11 bases lay between the germline ends. The DNA for the CDR3 is TGTGCCAGCAGCTTGGCAGGCGGACAGTACGAGCAGTACTTC. Translation: CASSLAGGQYEQYF. Variable domain in full (rest from reference TRBV5-4 and TRBJ2-7): ETGVTQSPTHLIKTRGQQVTLRCSSQSGHNTVSWYQQALGQGPQFIFQYYREEENGRGNFPPRFSGLQFPNYSSELNVNALELDDSALYLCASSLAGGQYEQYFGPGTRLTVT.